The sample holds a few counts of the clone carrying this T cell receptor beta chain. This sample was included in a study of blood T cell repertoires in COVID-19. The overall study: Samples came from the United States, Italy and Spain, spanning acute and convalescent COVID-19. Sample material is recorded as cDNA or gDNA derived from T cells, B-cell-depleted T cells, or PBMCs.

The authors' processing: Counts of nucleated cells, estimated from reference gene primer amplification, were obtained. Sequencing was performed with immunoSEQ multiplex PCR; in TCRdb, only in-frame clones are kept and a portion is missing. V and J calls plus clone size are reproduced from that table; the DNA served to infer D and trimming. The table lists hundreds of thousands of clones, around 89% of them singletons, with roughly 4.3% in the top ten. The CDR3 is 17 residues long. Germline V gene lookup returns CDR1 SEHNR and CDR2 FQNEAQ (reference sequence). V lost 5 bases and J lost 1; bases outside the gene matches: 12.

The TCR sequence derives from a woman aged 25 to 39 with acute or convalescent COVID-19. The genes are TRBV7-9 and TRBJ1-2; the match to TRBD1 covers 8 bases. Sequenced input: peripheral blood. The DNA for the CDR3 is TGTGCCAGCAGCAATAGTAGAAGGACAGGGAGTAACTATGGCTACACCTTC. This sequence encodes CASSNSRRTGSNYGYTF.